The 24 T cell receptor beta chains below come from one sample, sequenced in a study of T cells of healthy individuals. TCRdb re-called the 5' RACE reads through MiXCR, storing one row per CDR3 protein. The table has some 69,000 distinct CDR3 sequences, roughly 17% seen once; the top ten hold around 4.6%. These receptors were obtained from a human donor in good health.

In its sample, this clonotype was seen many times. The chain combines TRBV9 with TRBJ1-1; D is unclear. This CDR3 is built from 15 residues. The ends were cut back, 6 bases at V and 1 base at J, with 16 bases in the middle. Germline V gene sequence: CDR1 SGDLS, CDR2 YYNGEE. CDR3 coding DNA: TGTGCCAGCACCCAAGGAGAATGGGGGAACACTGAAGCTTTCTTT. It specifies CASTQGEWGNTEAFF. The entire variable domain, with the rest obtained from reference TRBV9 and TRBJ1-1, is as follows: DSGVTQTPKHLITATGQRVTLRCSPRSGDLSVYWYQQSLDQGLQFLIQYYNGEERAKGNILERFSAQQFPDLHSELNLSSLELGDSALYFCASTQGEWGNTEAFFGQGTRLTVV.

The chain links TRBV28 to TRBJ1-2, with 9 bases aligning to TRBD1. This CDR3 has 14 amino acids. Germline values: CDR1 MDHEN, CDR2 SYDVKM. V shed 5 bases and J 6 bases; nucleotides not matched to a gene: 7. The DNA of the CDR3 is TGTGCCAGCAGTCCTGGGACAGGGAAGGATGGCTACACCTTC. It encodes CASSPGTGKDGYTF.

This clonotype was found many times. The chain joins TRBV7-2 to TRBJ1-1; tentative D call: TRBD1 (6 bases). Germline CDR1 SGHTA, CDR2 FQGNSA. This CDR3 spans 13 amino acids. V was trimmed by 8 bases and J by 1 base, leaving 11 bases between them. The CDR3 protein is CASQGQKNTEAFF. CDR3 in DNA: TGTGCCAGCCAAGGACAGAAGAACACTGAAGCTTTCTTT.

This chain links TRBV9 with TRBJ2-7, with no clear D. The CDR3 has 14 amino acids. Germline values: CDR1 SGDLS, CDR2 YYNGEE. V shed 0 bases and J shed 3 bases, with 10 bases lying between them. The CDR3 loop reads CASSVGKGGYEQYF. Here the CDR3 DNA reads TGTGCCAGCAGCGTAGGTAAGGGCGGCTACGAGCAGTACTTC.

This clonotype occurred many times. This chain links TRBV29-1 with TRBJ1-1; no firm D call. CDR1 SQVTM and CDR2 ANQGSEA come from the germline V gene. Between the trimmed V and J ends, which lost 2 bases and 3 bases, there was a span of 13 bases. This CDR3 is 14 amino acids long. DNA for the CDR3: TGCAGCGTTGAATTTAAACTTGGGGACACTGAAGCTTTCTTT. Translation gives CSVEFKLGDTEAFF.

This clonotype was seen repeatedly, ten times or more. CDR3: CASSSTSGTWSDEQYF. CDR3 nucleotides: TGCGCCAGCAGCTCAACTAGCGGAACCTGGTCAGACGAGCAGTACTTC. The chain has TRBV5-1 and TRBJ2-7, with 8 bases fitting TRBD2. The CDR3 contains 16 residues. Germline CDR1 is SGHRS and CDR2 is YFSETQ. V gave up 3 bases and J gave up 5 bases; unmatched junction bases: 13. The variable domain in full, with the rest retrieved from reference TRBV5-1 and TRBJ2-7, is KAGVTQTPRYLIKTRGQQVTLSCSPISGHRSVSWYQQTPGQGLQFLFEYFSETQRNKGNFPGRFSGRQFSNSRSEMNVSTLELGDSALYLCASSSTSGTWSDEQYFGPGTRLTVT.

A note on this clonotype: A much larger clone differs by one base, so this may be a read error. The chain carries TRBV6-4 and TRBJ2-1, with TRBD2 matching 11 bases. This CDR3 is built from 14 residues. From germline, CDR1 is MRHNA and CDR2 SNTAGT. The J segment lost 4 bases and the V segment lost 5 bases, leaving 1 base of the junction unmatched. The CDR3 here is CASSRLAGYNEQFF. In nucleotides, the CDR3 is TGTGCCAGCAGTCGACTAGCGGGGTACAATGAGCAGTTCTTC.

This clonotype was counted at least ten times. The chain uses TRBV18 and TRBJ2-4, with 11 bases lining up with TRBD2. With V trimmed by 3 bases and J by 0 bases, 4 bases remained unmatched. The CDR3 runs to 17 residues. The germline gives CDR1 KGHSH, CDR2 LQKENI. DNA of the CDR3: TGTGCCAGCTCACCCGGGACTAGCGGACTAGCCAAAAACATTCAGTACTTC. Translation: CASSPGTSGLAKNIQYF. The full variable domain, with the rest looked up from reference TRBV18 and TRBJ2-4, is NAGVMQNPRHLVRRRGQEARLRCSPMKGHSHVYWYRQLPEEGLKFMVYLQKENIIDESGMPKERFSAEFPKEGPSILRIQQVVRGDSAAYFCASSPGTSGLAKNIQYFGAGTRLSVL.

This clonotype was seen repeatedly, ten times or more. This sequence joins TRBV10-3 and TRBJ2-5; 14 nucleotides align to TRBD2. There are 16 residues in the CDR3. The germline V gene encodes CDR1 ENHRY and CDR2 SYGVKD. V shed 6 bases, J shed 0 bases, and the junction held 3 bases outside the gene matches. CDR3 nucleotide sequence: TGTGCCATCAGGCCGGGACTAGCGGGGGACCAAGAGACCCAGTACTTC. Its translation is CAIRPGLAGDQETQYF.

This clonotype was seen repeatedly, ten times or more. The gene calls are TRBV4-1 and TRBJ2-1; the match to TRBD1 covers 8 bases. The V gene end was trimmed by 2 bases and the J gene end by 12 bases; junction bases not matched to a gene: 12. The CDR3 runs 15 residues. Germline CDR1 and CDR2: MGHRA and YSYEKL. CDR3 bases: TGCGCCAGCAGCCAAACTACCCAGACCGGGACAGGGCAGTTCTTC. It is translated as CASSQTTQTGTGQFF.

This clonotype was seen at least ten times. The chain couples TRBV18 to TRBJ2-3; 8 bases map to TRBD2. J was trimmed by 0 bases and V by 0 bases; bases with no gene match: 2. The length of the CDR3 is 16 residues. Per the germline V gene, CDR1 is KGHSH and CDR2 is LQKENI. Written as DNA, the CDR3 is TGTGCCAGCTCACCACCTGCTAGCGGGAGCACAGATACGCAGTATTTT. Its translation: CASSPPASGSTDTQYF. The whole variable domain, filled in from reference TRBV18 and TRBJ2-3, reads NAGVMQNPRHLVRRRGQEARLRCSPMKGHSHVYWYRQLPEEGLKFMVYLQKENIIDESGMPKERFSAEFPKEGPSILRIQQVVRGDSAAYFCASSPPASGSTDTQYFGPGTRLTVL.

In its sample, this clonotype was seen many times. DNA for the CDR3: TGCAGCGTTGAGGCAGGGCCGGCGAAGCAGTACTTC. Translated: CSVEAGPAKQYF. The chain has TRBV29-1 and TRBJ2-7; weak D call: TRBD1 (5 bases). The CDR3 runs 12 residues. The germline V and J ends were trimmed by 3 bases and 8 bases, with 14 bases remaining between them. Germline CDR1 reads SQVTM; CDR2 reads ANQGSEA.

This clonotype has a handful of counts. This chain uses TRBV7-2 with TRBJ2-5, with a tentative D call TRBD2 (5 bases). V was pared by 8 bases and J by 4 bases, with 8 bases between. The germline gives CDR1 SGHTA, CDR2 FQGNSA. CDR3 size: 11 residues. In DNA form, the CDR3 reads TGTGCCAGCCGACGGGGAGAGACCCAGTACTTC. It translates to CASRRGETQYF.

This clonotype was counted ten times or more. The chain uses TRBV11-2 and TRBJ2-6; the D gene could be TRBD1 or TRBD2 (6 bases each). Trimming took off 5 bases at V and 0 bases at J, with 17 bases between the two ends. The germline CDR1 and CDR2 sequences are SGHAT and FQNNGV. The CDR3 has 18 amino acids. The CDR3 loop is CASSRPGAVYSGANVLTF. The CDR3 DNA sequence: TGTGCCAGCAGCCGACCGGGGGCGGTTTACTCTGGGGCCAACGTCCTGACTTTC.

In nucleotides, the CDR3 is TGCAGTGCCGCGGGGGGGCTTGATGAGCAGTTCTTC. Its translation: CSAAGGLDEQFF. This chain links TRBV20-1 with TRBJ2-1, with 9 bases aligning to TRBD2. V lost 6 bases, J lost 8 bases, and 5 bases stayed unmatched. CDR1 is DFQATT, CDR2 SNEGSKA, per germline (reference sequence). The CDR3 sequence is 12 residues long.

This clonotype was seen a handful of times. The genes are TRBV2 and TRBJ1-2, with TRBD1 identical over 8 bases. V lost 7 bases to trimming and J lost 4 bases; unmatched junction nucleotides: 17. The CDR3 contains 17 residues. Germline V gene sequence: CDR1 SNHLY, CDR2 FYNNEI. The CDR3 DNA follows: TGTGCCAGCATTGGACGGACAGGGATTTCCCGAGGCTATGGCTACACCTTC. Protein: CASIGRTGISRGYGYTF.

V usage is TRBV2 and J usage is TRBJ1-2; tentatively, D is TRBD1 (5 bases). V lost 4 bases to trimming and J lost 4 bases, with 16 bases between them. The germline CDR1 and CDR2 sequences are SNHLY and FYNNEI. The CDR3 extends over 15 amino acids. In DNA, the CDR3 is TGTGCCAGCAGTGGGGACGGGGGATGGGCCTATGGCTACACCTTC. It codes for CASSGDGGWAYGYTF. Together with reference TRBV2 and TRBJ1-2, the CDR3 gives the full variable domain: EPEVTQTPSHQVTQMGQEVILRCVPISNHLYFYWYRQILGQKVEFLVSFYNNEISEKSEIFDDQFSVERPDGSNFTLKIRSTKLEDSAMYFCASSGDGGWAYGYTFGSGTRLTVV.

This chain uses TRBV12-3 or TRBV12-4 with TRBJ1-5; D gene ambiguous. This CDR3 region has 14 residues. Trimming stripped 3 bases from V and 0 bases from J, with 6 bases between. In DNA form, the CDR3 reads TGTGCCAGCAGTTTGCATTATAGCAATCAGCCCCAGCATTTT. Its protein is CASSLHYSNQPQHF.

This clonotype counts as medium-sized. The chain uses TRBV20-1 and TRBJ1-1, with D unclear. The CDR3 has 13 residues. V shed 3 bases and J shed 3 bases, with 11 bases lying between them. CDR1 and CDR2 (germline): DFQATT, SNEGSKA (reference sequence). CDR3 nucleotide sequence: TGCAGTGCTAGGTCGGAGGGTGACACTGAAGCTTTCTTT. It codes for CSARSEGDTEAFF.

At least ten counts were recorded for this clonotype. The V call is TRBV10-1, the J call TRBJ1-5; unclear D gene. V lost 3 bases and J lost 1, with 7 bases in between. The CDR3 sequence is 14 residues long. CDR1 is WNHNN and CDR2 is SYGVQD in the germline V gene (reference sequence). CDR3 protein: CASSERGSNQPQHF. The DNA of the CDR3 is TGCGCCAGCAGTGAAAGAGGAAGCAATCAGCCCCAGCATTTT.

The chain combines TRBV7-9 with TRBJ2-2; 9 bases line up with TRBD2. The germline V gene encodes CDR1 SEHNR and CDR2 FQNEAQ (reference sequence). CDR3 length equals 14 residues. J lost 3 bases, V lost 6 bases, and 2 bases had no gene match. Here the CDR3 reads CASRVAGDTGELFF. The CDR3 DNA follows: TGTGCCAGCAGGGTAGCGGGAGACACCGGGGAGCTGTTTTTT.

This clonotype has only a few counts. The chain is built from TRBV20-1 and TRBJ2-5, with TRBD2 matching over 8 bases. In germline, CDR1 is DFQATT, CDR2 SNEGSKA (reference sequence). The CDR3 is made up of 15 amino acids. CDR3 protein: CSLIGSGSVQETQYF. The CDR3 DNA sequence: TGCAGCCTGATAGGCAGCGGGAGTGTCCAAGAGACCCAGTACTTC.

The table lists this clonotype with a count of one. The chain joins TRBV7-3 to TRBJ2-2; 12 bases match TRBD2. CDR3 length: 15 residues. The V and J ends lost 4 bases and 5 bases, in that order; junction bases with no gene match: 2. CDR1 SGHTA and CDR2 FQGTGA come from the germline V gene. CDR3 bases: TGTGCCAGCAGCTCACTAGCGGGAGGAACCGGGGAGCTGTTTTTT. Its protein product is CASSSLAGGTGELFF.

This clonotype was recorded at least ten times. The J gene is TRBJ1-3, the V gene TRBV6-1; D remains unclear. Germline CDR1 is MNHNS and CDR2 is SASEGT. Trimming took off 2 bases at V and 0 bases at J, with 5 bases between the two ends. The CDR3 is made up of 14 amino acids. Here the CDR3 reads CASSELPSGNTIYF. In nucleotides, the CDR3 is TGTGCCAGCAGTGAACTCCCCTCTGGAAACACCATATATTTT.